This is a list of T cell receptor beta chains from one sample in a study of blood T cells in healthy people across ages. TCRdb called the 5' RACE reads again in MiXCR, with one record for every CDR3 protein. This table holds around 970,000 distinct CDR3 sequences, 51% found once. The sequenced sample was blood. These receptors all stem from a woman in her fifties or sixties in good health. CDR3s include the opening cysteine and the closing phenylalanine or tryptophan. A D gene is named only where the DNA matches it firmly. Expanded clones are given a class, and other clones once, few, many or no size at all.

CDR3nt	CDR3aa	j_gene	d_gene	v_gene	abundance
TGCGCCAGCAGCCAGGGATCCCACTTGAGCAATCAGCCCCAGCATTTT	CASSQGSHLSNQPQHF	TRBJ1-5	-	TRBV4-1	-
TGTGCCAGCAGTTTTAAGGGTCAGCCCCAGCATTTT	CASSFKGQPQHF	TRBJ1-5	-	TRBV28	-
TGTGCCAGCAGCACCAACAGGGGGCTAACTGAAGCTTTCTTT	CASSTNRGLTEAFF	TRBJ1-1	TRBD1	TRBV7-2	-
TGTGCCAGCAGTCTAGGACTAGCGGGAGATACGGATGAGCAGTTCTTC	CASSLGLAGDTDEQFF	TRBJ2-1	TRBD2	TRBV12-3/TRBV12-4	few
TGTGCCACCAGAGACAGGACGAACACCGGGGAGCTGTTTTTT	CATRDRTNTGELFF	TRBJ2-2	-	TRBV24-1	few
TGTGCCAGCTCACCAATGTTGGACTCCGGAATTTATGGCTACACCTTC	CASSPMLDSGIYGYTF	TRBJ1-2	-	TRBV18	few
TGTGCCAGCAGTTCCCGGGACAGACGCAATGAGCAGTTCTTC	CASSSRDRRNEQFF	TRBJ2-1	TRBD1	TRBV12-3/TRBV12-4	few
TGCGCCAGCAGCATCTCCGGGCCCGGTCGTCGGCAAGAGACCCAGTACTTC	CASSISGPGRRQETQYF	TRBJ2-5	-	TRBV5-1	few
TGTGCCAGCAGCTTAGGACTGTCGATAGACATTCAGTACTTC	CASSLGLSIDIQYF	TRBJ2-4	-	TRBV7-2	-
TGTGCCATCAGTGTAGCGGGCAGCTACGAGCAGTACTTC	CAISVAGSYEQYF	TRBJ2-7	TRBD2	TRBV10-3	many
TGCGCCAGCGGGAGAGAGCATGAGACCCAGTACTTC	CASGREHETQYF	TRBJ2-5	-	TRBV5-1	many
TGCGCCAGCACCCGCCGGACAGGGGACTCCTACGAGCAGTACTTC	CASTRRTGDSYEQYF	TRBJ2-7	TRBD1	TRBV4-1	few
TGTGCCAGCAGCTGGGGACAGGCCATCAATGAGCAGTTCTTC	CASSWGQAINEQFF	TRBJ2-1	TRBD1	TRBV13	once
TGTGCCAGCAGCGCGTACGGACAGGGAGAAAAACTGTTTTTT	CASSAYGQGEKLFF	TRBJ1-4	TRBD1	TRBV27	-
TGTGCCAGCAGCCACGGGGCGGGAGGTTCGATCGAGCAGTACTTC	CASSHGAGGSIEQYF	TRBJ2-7	TRBD2	TRBV4-2	few
TGTGCCAGCAGCTTAGCGCGGTTCAATGAGCAGTTCTTC	CASSLARFNEQFF	TRBJ2-1	-	TRBV7-9	-
TGTGCCAGCAGTTCCGGGACCTTAAACGGGAATCAGCCCCAGCATTTT	CASSSGTLNGNQPQHF	TRBJ1-5	-	TRBV12-3/TRBV12-4	-
TGCAGTGCGATAGCCTCTTGGGGGGGTACGCAGTATTTT	CSAIASWGGTQYF	TRBJ2-3	TRBD2	TRBV20-1	-
TGTGCCAGCAGGAATAGCGGGAGTTGGGGGGAGACCCAGTACTTC	CASRNSGSWGETQYF	TRBJ2-5	TRBD2	TRBV6-1	-
TGTGCCAGCAGTTCTTTCGGGGGCAAAGCCACCAGAATGTTGGAGACCCAGTACTTC	CASSSFGGKATRMLETQYF	TRBJ2-5	-	TRBV6-5	-
TGTGCCAGCAGCTTAGGGCAGGCTTGGGGGGAAAAACTGTTTTTT	CASSLGQAWGEKLFF	TRBJ1-4	-	TRBV7-2	-
TGTGCCAGCAGCCCAAACTGGGACACCTCCTACGAGCAGTACTTC	CASSPNWDTSYEQYF	TRBJ2-7	-	TRBV7-2	-
TGTGCCAGCAGTGAACCGGGGACTACCATCTACGAGCAGTACTTC	CASSEPGTTIYEQYF	TRBJ2-7	TRBD2	TRBV7-2	-
TGTGCCAGCAGTCCCAGACCGCTAACGACTGCTAGCGGGTCTTTTTACAATGAGCAGTTCTTC	CASSPRPLTTASGSFYNEQFF	TRBJ2-1	TRBD2	TRBV11-1	few
TGCAGCGTGGGGGGAGGGATAGCCAAAAACATTCAGTACTTC	CSVGGGIAKNIQYF	TRBJ2-4	TRBD2	TRBV29-1	few
TGTGCCACCAGTGCAGGCAGGCCTACCTCTGGGGCCAACGTCCTGACTTTC	CATSAGRPTSGANVLTF	TRBJ2-6	-	TRBV24-1	once
TGTGCCAGCAGTTTGATTAAGGGCACTGAAGCTTTCTTT	CASSLIKGTEAFF	TRBJ1-1	-	TRBV12-3/TRBV12-4	-
TGCAGTGCTAGACTAGCGTACAATGAGCAGTTCTTC	CSARLAYNEQFF	TRBJ2-1	-	TRBV20-1	few
TGTGCCAGCAGTTTCCGCGGGAGATCATATGAGCAGTTCTTC	CASSFRGRSYEQFF	TRBJ2-1	TRBD2	TRBV12-3/TRBV12-4	few
TGTGCCAGCAGCTACGGGAGAGGCGCAGATACGCAGTATTTT	CASSYGRGADTQYF	TRBJ2-3	-	TRBV5-4	once
TGCGCCAGCGCCTGGCAAGGGGATGAGCAGTTCTTC	CASAWQGDEQFF	TRBJ2-1	-	TRBV5-1	few
TGTGCCAGCAGGTCCCTGGGTGGCGGAGAGCAGTACTTC	CASRSLGGGEQYF	TRBJ2-7	-	TRBV6-5	-
TGTGCCAGCAGCCCTACAGGGATTGGGACTGAAGCTTTCTTT	CASSPTGIGTEAFF	TRBJ1-1	-	TRBV7-3	-
TGCAGTGCTAGAGTGGGCAGGGGCTCTTACAATGAGCAGTTCTTC	CSARVGRGSYNEQFF	TRBJ2-1	-	TRBV20-1	-
TGTGCCAGCAGCACCCGGGAAGGACTAGTTGCAGATACGCAGTATTTT	CASSTREGLVADTQYF	TRBJ2-3	TRBD2	TRBV9	-
TGTGCCAGCAGCACCCTTCTCCGTGCGCCGCCCTACAATGAGCAGTTCTTC	CASSTLLRAPPYNEQFF	TRBJ2-1	-	TRBV3-1	-
TGCGCCAGCAGCCAAGTATGGGGTGGAACGACCTACGAGCAGTACTTC	CASSQVWGGTTYEQYF	TRBJ2-7	-	TRBV4-3	few
TGTGCCAGCAGTTTCGCAAAAGCTGCGGGAGGGGGACGAAATGAGCAGTTCTTC	CASSFAKAAGGGRNEQFF	TRBJ2-1	TRBD2	TRBV12-3/TRBV12-4	-
TGTGCCAGCAGCTCCCGACTAGCGGGAGGGCCCGAAAGCTCCTACAATGAGCAGTTCTTC	CASSSRLAGGPESSYNEQFF	TRBJ2-1	TRBD2	TRBV4-2	few
TGTGCCAGCGACCGCGGGTCTTCCTACAATGAGCAGTTCTTC	CASDRGSSYNEQFF	TRBJ2-1	-	TRBV5-8	few
TGTGCCAGCAGCTTAATCCAAGTGGGACAGGGGAAGAGGCTTAACTATGGCTACACCTTC	CASSLIQVGQGKRLNYGYTF	TRBJ1-2	TRBD1	TRBV7-9	-
TGCAGTGCTAGAGCCCTCACTTACTCCTACGAGCAGTACTTC	CSARALTYSYEQYF	TRBJ2-7	-	TRBV20-1	-
TGTGCCAGCAGCCCCATAGGAGGGAGAAATCAGCCCCAGCATTTT	CASSPIGGRNQPQHF	TRBJ1-5	-	TRBV28	-
TGTGCCAGCAGTTTTCTCGGCAGGAACACTGAAGCTTTCTTT	CASSFLGRNTEAFF	TRBJ1-1	-	TRBV12-3/TRBV12-4	few
TGTGCCAGCAGTGAAGCGTCCGGGACAGGTGTGAACGAGCAGTACTTC	CASSEASGTGVNEQYF	TRBJ2-7	TRBD1	TRBV6-1	-
TGTGCCAGCAGAAATCCGGGACTAGCGTCGAACGAGCAGTACTTC	CASRNPGLASNEQYF	TRBJ2-7	TRBD2	TRBV12-3/TRBV12-4	-